There are a few counts of the clone carrying this TCR beta chain. The antigen is unknown. This sample is drawn from a study of cytomegalovirus exposure and HLA in healthy donors. Study conclusions and caveats: Indistinguishable V segments such as TRBV6-2 and TRBV6-3 were excluded. Cytomegalovirus-associated status was assigned to 164 TCR beta chains. Analyzed later, association rates of TCRs varied across HLA loci, with DRB1 most and HLA-C fewest. Several of the most significant clusters appeared linked to common viral pathogens, based on a later analysis.

Germline CDR1 SGHVS, CDR2 FQNEAQ. Trimming pared 1 base from V and 7 bases from J, leaving 11 bases between. The CDR3 is 13 amino acids. This PCR relied on a set of 60 Vbeta primers and 13 Jbeta primers. The repertoire was sequenced with immunoSEQ multiplex PCR; TCRdb's copy has only in-frame clones and lacks some. The table includes roughly 200,000 clones, 70% detected once. The V gene is TRBV7-8, the J gene TRBJ2-7; D perhaps matches TRBD2 (5 bases). The TCR was taken from a man aged 40-55 years in good health and CMV-seropositive. Sequenced sample: PBMCs. CDR3 DNA: TGTGCCAGCAGCTTAGGGGAGCGAGTAGAGCAGTACTTC. Amino acids: CASSLGERVEQYF.